The T cell receptor beta chain described here comes from a study of blood T cells in healthy people across ages. A second roughly 6 to 11 cycle PCR used barcoded and J-beta primers. Via MiXCR, TCRdb re-called the 5' RACE reads, giving one row per CDR3 protein. The sample has approximately 800,000 distinct CDR3 sequences, more than 25% seen once. This clonotype was recorded a few times. V lost 4 bases and J 4 bases, leaving 13 bases between the germline ends. Germline loops: CDR1 ENHRY, CDR2 SYGVKD. The CDR3 length is 14 residues. The sample was also linked to a second study, of T cells of mothers and their children. As that report states: The TCR beta CDR3 read count exceeded 9.5 million for each mother and was several million for each child.

This TCR came from a boy younger than 18 in good health. Sample: blood. The chain recombines TRBV10-3 with TRBJ2-5, with D maybe TRBD1 (5 bases). The CDR3 loop reads CAISADAGSETQYF. As DNA, the CDR3 is TGTGCCATCAGTGCGGATGCAGGGTCAGAGACCCAGTACTTC.